This T cell receptor (beta chain) is drawn from a study of cytomegalovirus exposure and HLA in healthy donors. Points from the study as a whole: An observed cluster of highly shared sequence variants was recorded as a likely sequencing artifact.

Points on this clone: The antigen is unknown.

The PCR ran on 60 Vbeta and 13 Jbeta primers. Generated by immunoSEQ multiplex PCR, the TCRdb table keeps only in-frame clones and is missing some. The data hold some 160,000 clones, with roughly 83% observed a single time. J lost 6 bases, V lost 6 bases, and 12 bases had no gene match. The CDR3 runs to 16 residues. The V gene's germline CDR1 is SEHNR and CDR2 FQNEAQ (reference sequence). Sample: PBMCs. The rearrangement uses TRBV7-9 and TRBJ2-7; 12 bases are a match to TRBD1. The source of this sequence is a woman aged 18 to 35 in good health and CMV-seronegative. This CDR3 is CASRASRDRGRFEQYF. CDR3 in DNA: TGTGCCAGCAGGGCGAGCCGGGACAGGGGGCGGTTCGAGCAGTACTTC.